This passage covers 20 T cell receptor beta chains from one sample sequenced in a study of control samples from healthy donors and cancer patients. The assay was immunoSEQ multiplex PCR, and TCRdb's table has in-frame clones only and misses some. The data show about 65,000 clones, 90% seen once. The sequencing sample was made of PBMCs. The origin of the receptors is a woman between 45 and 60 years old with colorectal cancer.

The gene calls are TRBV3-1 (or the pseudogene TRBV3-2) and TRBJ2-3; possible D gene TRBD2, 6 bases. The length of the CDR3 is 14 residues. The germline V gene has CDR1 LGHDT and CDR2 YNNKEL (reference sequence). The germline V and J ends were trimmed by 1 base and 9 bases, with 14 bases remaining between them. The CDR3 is CASSQGIAADTQYF. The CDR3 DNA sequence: TGTGCCAGCAGCCAAGGAATAGCGGCCGACACGCAGTATTTT.

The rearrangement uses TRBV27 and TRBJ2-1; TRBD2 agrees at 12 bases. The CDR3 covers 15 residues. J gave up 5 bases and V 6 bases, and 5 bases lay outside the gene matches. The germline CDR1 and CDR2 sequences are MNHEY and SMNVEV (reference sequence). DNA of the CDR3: TGTGCCAGCAGAGGACTAGCGGGGCGCGACAATGAGCAGTTCTTC. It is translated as CASRGLAGRDNEQFF.

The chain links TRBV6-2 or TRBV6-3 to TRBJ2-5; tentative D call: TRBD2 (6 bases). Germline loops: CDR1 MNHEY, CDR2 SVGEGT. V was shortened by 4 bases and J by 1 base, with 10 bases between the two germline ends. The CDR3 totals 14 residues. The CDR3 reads CASSSGGIQETQYF. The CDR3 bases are TGTGCCAGCAGTTCTGGGGGGATCCAAGAGACCCAGTACTTC.

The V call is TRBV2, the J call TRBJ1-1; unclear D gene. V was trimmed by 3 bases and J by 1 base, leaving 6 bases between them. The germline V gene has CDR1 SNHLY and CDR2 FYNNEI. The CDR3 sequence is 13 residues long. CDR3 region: CASSENANTEAFF. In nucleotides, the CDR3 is TGTGCCAGCAGTGAGAACGCGAACACTGAAGCTTTCTTT. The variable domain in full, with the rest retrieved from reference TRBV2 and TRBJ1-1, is EPEVTQTPSHQVTQMGQEVILRCVPISNHLYFYWYRQILGQKVEFLVSFYNNEISEKSEIFDDQFSVERPDGSNFTLKIRSTKLEDSAMYFCASSENANTEAFFGQGTRLTVV.

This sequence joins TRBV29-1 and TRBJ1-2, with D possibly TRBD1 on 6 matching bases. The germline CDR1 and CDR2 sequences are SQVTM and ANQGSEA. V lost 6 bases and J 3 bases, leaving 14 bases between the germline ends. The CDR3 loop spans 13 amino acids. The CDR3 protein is CSVLRGRDYGYTF. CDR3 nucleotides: TGCAGCGTCCTTAGGGGGAGAGACTATGGCTACACCTTC. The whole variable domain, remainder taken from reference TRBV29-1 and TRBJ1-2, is SAVISQKPSRDICQRGTSLTIQCQVDSQVTMMFWYRQQPGQSLTLIATANQGSEATYESGFVIDKFPISRPNLTFSTLTVSNMSPEDSSIYLCSVLRGRDYGYTFGSGTRLTVV.

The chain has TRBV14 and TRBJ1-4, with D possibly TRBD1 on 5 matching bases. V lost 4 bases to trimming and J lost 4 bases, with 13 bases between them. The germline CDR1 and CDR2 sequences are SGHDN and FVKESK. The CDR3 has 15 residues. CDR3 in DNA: TGTGCCAGCAGCCCGGCGGGACGGCGTAATGAAAAACTGTTTTTT. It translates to CASSPAGRRNEKLFF.

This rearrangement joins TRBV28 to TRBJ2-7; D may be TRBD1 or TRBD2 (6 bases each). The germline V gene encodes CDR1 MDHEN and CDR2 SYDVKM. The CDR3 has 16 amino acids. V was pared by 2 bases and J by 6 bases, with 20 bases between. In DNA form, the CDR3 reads TGTGCCAGCAGTTTAACACAGCTGGAGGGGGAGTCCGAGCAGTACTTC. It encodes CASSLTQLEGESEQYF.

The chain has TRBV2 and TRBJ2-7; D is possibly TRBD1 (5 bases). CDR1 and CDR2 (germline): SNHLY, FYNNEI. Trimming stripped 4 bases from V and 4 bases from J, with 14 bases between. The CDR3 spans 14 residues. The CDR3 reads CASSVDRGWYEQYF. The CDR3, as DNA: TGTGCCAGCAGTGTTGATAGGGGCTGGTACGAGCAGTACTTC.

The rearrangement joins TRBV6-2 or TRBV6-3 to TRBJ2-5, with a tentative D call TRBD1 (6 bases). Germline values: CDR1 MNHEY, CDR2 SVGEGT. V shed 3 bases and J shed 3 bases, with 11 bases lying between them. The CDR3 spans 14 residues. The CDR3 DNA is TGTGCCAGCAGTTATGGGGGACAAGAAGAGACCCAGTACTTC. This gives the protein CASSYGGQEETQYF.

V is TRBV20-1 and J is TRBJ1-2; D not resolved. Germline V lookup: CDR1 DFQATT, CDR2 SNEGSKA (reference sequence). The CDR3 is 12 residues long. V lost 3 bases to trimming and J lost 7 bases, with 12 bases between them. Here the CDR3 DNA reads TGCAGTGCTAGTCGAGGAATAAGTGGCTACACCTTC. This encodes CSASRGISGYTF.

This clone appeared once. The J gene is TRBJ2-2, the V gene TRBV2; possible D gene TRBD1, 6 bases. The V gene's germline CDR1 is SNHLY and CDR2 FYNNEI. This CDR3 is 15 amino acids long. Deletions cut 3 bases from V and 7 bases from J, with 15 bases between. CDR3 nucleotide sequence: TGTGCCAGCAGTGATGGGACATTGGAGTTCGGGGAGCTGTTTTTT. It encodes CASSDGTLEFGELFF.

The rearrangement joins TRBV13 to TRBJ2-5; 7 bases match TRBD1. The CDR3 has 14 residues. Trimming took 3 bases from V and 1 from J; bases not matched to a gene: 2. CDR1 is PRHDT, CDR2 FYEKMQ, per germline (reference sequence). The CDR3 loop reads CASSFNRGQETQYF. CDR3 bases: TGTGCCAGCAGCTTCAACAGGGGCCAAGAGACCCAGTACTTC.

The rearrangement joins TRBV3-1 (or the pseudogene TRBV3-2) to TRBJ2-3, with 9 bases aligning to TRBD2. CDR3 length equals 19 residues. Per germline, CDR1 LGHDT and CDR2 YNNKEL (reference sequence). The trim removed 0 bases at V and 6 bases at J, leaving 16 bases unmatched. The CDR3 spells CASSQDFKGVAGEFDTQYF. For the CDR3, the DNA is TGTGCCAGCAGCCAAGATTTTAAGGGAGTAGCGGGAGAATTTGATACGCAGTATTTT.

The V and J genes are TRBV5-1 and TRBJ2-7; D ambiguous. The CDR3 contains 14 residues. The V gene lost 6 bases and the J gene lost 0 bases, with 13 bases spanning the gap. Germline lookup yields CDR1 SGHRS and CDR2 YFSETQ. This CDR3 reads CASTPGVNSYEQYF. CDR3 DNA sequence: TGCGCCAGCACCCCCGGAGTTAACTCCTACGAGCAGTACTTC.

As DNA, the CDR3 is TGTGCCAGCAGCGACGCGGGGGCCCCAGATACGCAGTATTTT. Residues: CASSDAGAPDTQYF. The rearrangement joins TRBV7-3 to TRBJ2-3; maybe TRBD2 (7 bases). Trimming pared 5 bases from V and 4 bases from J, leaving 13 bases between. Germline V gene sequence: CDR1 SGHTA, CDR2 FQGTGA. CDR3 length equals 14 residues.

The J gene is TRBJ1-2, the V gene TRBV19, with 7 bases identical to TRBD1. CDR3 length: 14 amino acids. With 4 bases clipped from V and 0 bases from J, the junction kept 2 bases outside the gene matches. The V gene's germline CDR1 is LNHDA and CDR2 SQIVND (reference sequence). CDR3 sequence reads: CASSTTGANYGYTF. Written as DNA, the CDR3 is TGTGCCAGTAGTACCACAGGGGCTAACTATGGCTACACCTTC.

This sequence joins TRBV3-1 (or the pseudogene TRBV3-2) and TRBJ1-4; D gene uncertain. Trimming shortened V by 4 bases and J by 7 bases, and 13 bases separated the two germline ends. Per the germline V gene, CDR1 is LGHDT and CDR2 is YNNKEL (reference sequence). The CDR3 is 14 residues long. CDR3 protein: CASSPRGMGEKLFF. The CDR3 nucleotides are TGTGCCAGCAGCCCGAGAGGTATGGGTGAAAAACTGTTTTTT.

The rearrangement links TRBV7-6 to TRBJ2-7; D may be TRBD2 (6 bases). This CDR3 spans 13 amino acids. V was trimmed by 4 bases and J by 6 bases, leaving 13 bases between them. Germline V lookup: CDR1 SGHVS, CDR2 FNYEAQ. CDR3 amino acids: CASSSPSSGEQYF. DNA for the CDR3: TGTGCCAGCAGCTCCCCAAGTAGCGGCGAGCAGTACTTC.

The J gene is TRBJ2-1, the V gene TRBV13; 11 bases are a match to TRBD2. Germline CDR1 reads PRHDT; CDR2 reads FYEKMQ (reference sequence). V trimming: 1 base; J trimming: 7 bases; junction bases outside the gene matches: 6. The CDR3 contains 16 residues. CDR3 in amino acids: CASSLEPGLAANEQFF. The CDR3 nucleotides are TGTGCCAGCAGCTTAGAACCGGGACTAGCGGCGAATGAGCAGTTCTTC.

Written as DNA, the CDR3 is TGTGCCAGCAGCTTTCAATTCGTTGCGGCGGGAGGGGCCCGAAATGAGCAGTTCTTC. This codes for CASSFQFVAAGGARNEQFF. J is TRBJ2-1 and V is TRBV7-9; TRBD2 matches 9 bases. Germline V lookup: CDR1 SEHNR, CDR2 FQNEAQ (reference sequence). The CDR3 runs 19 residues. V trimming: 3 bases; J trimming: 7 bases; junction bases outside the gene matches: 19.